This TCR beta chain came from a study of shared clonotypes between healthy human individuals. Looking at the study overall: Each donor had three CD4 naive, three CD4 memory, two CD8 naive and one CD8 memory plate.

All donors qualified as healthy HIV-negative adults and had experienced no recent acute infections or vaccinations. This clone has a single count. Its antigen remains unidentified. CDR1 MDHEN and CDR2 SYDVKM come from the germline V gene. The CDR3 totals 15 residues. V shed 4 bases, J shed 10 bases, and the junction held 9 bases outside the gene matches. The method was immunoSEQ multiplex PCR; TCRdb's version includes in-frame clones alone and lacks a portion of them. This sample carries about 180,000 clones, 85% to 95% of them seen once, and the ten largest clones take around 0.067%. The study's findings and limits: Relative to their counterparts shared across all four donors, non-shared clonotypes exhibited diminished generation probabilities. Naive CD4 clonotypes were shared across several donors at roughly 5.3%.

Sequenced input: naive CD4+ T cells sorted from blood. Stated subset: CD45RA+ positively selected. This receptor was identified in a woman in her 30s in good health. The chain uses TRBV28 and TRBJ1-6, with TRBD1 matching 8 bases. The CDR3 nucleotides are TGTGCCAGCAGTTCCCTGGACAGGGTAGGATCACCCCTCCACTTT. It yields the protein CASSSLDRVGSPLHF.